Detailed here is one T cell receptor beta chain. Its antigen is currently unknown. RNA was extracted with the RNeasy kit, and a quantity of roughly 0.45 to 1 ug was reverse transcribed using random hexamers. TCRdb redid the calling of the immunoSEQ multiplex PCR reads with MiXCR, one entry per CDR3 protein. The top ten hold roughly 0.098% of the sample, which has more than 150,000 distinct CDR3 sequences, approximately 94% seen once. These data originate in a study of CD8 T cells in Susac syndrome. In the study overall: Active disease was present in about six of the sequenced Susac syndrome patients, and remission in 8 or 9. When blood was collected, patients with Susac syndrome were therapy-naive, were taking corticosteroids, or were receiving intravenous immunoglobulin alone.

Study outcomes and limitations: As acknowledged by the study, its TCR sequencing and HLA analysis included a relatively small number of individuals.

TEMRA cells were FACS-enriched, with CD8+ and CD4+ T cells isolated negatively. The CDR3 extends over 13 amino acids. Germline V gives CDR1 DFQATT, CDR2 SNEGSKA (reference sequence). Germline trimming cut 6 bases from V and 4 bases from J; bases unmatched to any gene: 6. Sample: CD4+ T cells from PBMCs. The receptor was isolated from a human donor with Susac syndrome. The genes are TRBV20-1 and TRBJ2-1; TRBD1 aligns across 7 bases. As DNA, the CDR3 is TGCAGTGCAACGTGGACAGGTTACAATGAGCAGTTCTTC. Its translation is CSATWTGYNEQFF.